A selection of T cell receptor beta chains follows, all from one sample in a study of technical replicates of blood from a handful of donors. Profiled with immunoSEQ multiplex PCR; TCRdb holds only in-frame clones, not every one. Of roughly 52,000 clones listed, nearly 95% are singletons. The source material was PBMCs. These TCRs come from a human donor in good health. Some clones in this sample may be carry-over from other donors' samples. CDR3s include the opening cysteine and the closing phenylalanine or tryptophan. The order of the fields is V gene, J gene, CDR3 protein.

>TRBV6-5|TRBJ1-4
CASSYRRGQSNEKLFF
>TRBV6-5|TRBJ2-5
CASSYSMGQGGKTQYF
>TRBV14|TRBJ2-5
CASSQDLVRGLAGEIQETQYF
>TRBV2|TRBJ2-7
CASGQGAYEQYF
>TRBV6-1|TRBJ2-4
CASSEARAALTHIQYF
>TRBV12-5|TRBJ2-1
CASGLEQEYNEQFF
>TRBV7-9|TRBJ1-6
CASSSRGIWNSPLHF
>TRBV2|TRBJ2-2
CASSEPAIQGWRELFF
>TRBV7-9|TRBJ2-1
CASSPSPSGGSYNEQFF
>TRBV5-1|TRBJ2-6
CASSPGGAGANVLTF